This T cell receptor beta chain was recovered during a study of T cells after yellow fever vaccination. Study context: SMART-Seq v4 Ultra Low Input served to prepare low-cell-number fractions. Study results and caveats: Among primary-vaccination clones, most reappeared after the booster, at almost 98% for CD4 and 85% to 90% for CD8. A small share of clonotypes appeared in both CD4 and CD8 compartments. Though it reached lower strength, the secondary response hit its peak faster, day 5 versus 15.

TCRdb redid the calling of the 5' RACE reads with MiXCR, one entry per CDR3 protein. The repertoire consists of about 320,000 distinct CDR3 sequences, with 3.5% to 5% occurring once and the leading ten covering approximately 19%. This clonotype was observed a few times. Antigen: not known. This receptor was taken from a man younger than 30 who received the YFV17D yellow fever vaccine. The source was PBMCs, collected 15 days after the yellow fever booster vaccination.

In nucleotides, the CDR3 is TGCAGTGCTAGAGATCGGCAGGGGAACACCGGGGAGCTGTTTTTT. Translation: CSARDRQGNTGELFF. J is TRBJ2-2 and V is TRBV20-1; D perhaps matches TRBD1 (5 bases). CDR3 size: 15 residues. In germline, CDR1 is DFQATT, CDR2 SNEGSKA (reference sequence). V was shortened by 0 bases and J by 1 base, with 9 bases between the two germline ends.